This T cell receptor (beta chain) was profiled in a study of cytomegalovirus exposure and HLA in healthy donors. Details on this clone: At one of its ends the junction is not consistent with the germline gene, which may arise from a read error.

In the PCR, 60 Vbeta and 13 Jbeta primers were used. Sequenced by immunoSEQ multiplex PCR; TCRdb stores in-frame clones only, minus some. The sample has 150,000 to 200,000 clones; approximately 76% are singletons. The material sequenced was PBMCs. This clonotype originated in a man aged 60 to 75 in good health and CMV-seronegative.

The CDR3 nucleotides are TGTGCCAGCCGCTTAGCGGGCGGATCCTACGAACAGTACTTC. Translation gives CASRLAGGSYEQYF. This chain joins TRBV5-5 and TRBJ2-7; 7 nucleotides match TRBD2. Germline V gene sequence: CDR1 SGHKS, CDR2 YYEKEE (reference sequence). The CDR3 runs 14 residues.